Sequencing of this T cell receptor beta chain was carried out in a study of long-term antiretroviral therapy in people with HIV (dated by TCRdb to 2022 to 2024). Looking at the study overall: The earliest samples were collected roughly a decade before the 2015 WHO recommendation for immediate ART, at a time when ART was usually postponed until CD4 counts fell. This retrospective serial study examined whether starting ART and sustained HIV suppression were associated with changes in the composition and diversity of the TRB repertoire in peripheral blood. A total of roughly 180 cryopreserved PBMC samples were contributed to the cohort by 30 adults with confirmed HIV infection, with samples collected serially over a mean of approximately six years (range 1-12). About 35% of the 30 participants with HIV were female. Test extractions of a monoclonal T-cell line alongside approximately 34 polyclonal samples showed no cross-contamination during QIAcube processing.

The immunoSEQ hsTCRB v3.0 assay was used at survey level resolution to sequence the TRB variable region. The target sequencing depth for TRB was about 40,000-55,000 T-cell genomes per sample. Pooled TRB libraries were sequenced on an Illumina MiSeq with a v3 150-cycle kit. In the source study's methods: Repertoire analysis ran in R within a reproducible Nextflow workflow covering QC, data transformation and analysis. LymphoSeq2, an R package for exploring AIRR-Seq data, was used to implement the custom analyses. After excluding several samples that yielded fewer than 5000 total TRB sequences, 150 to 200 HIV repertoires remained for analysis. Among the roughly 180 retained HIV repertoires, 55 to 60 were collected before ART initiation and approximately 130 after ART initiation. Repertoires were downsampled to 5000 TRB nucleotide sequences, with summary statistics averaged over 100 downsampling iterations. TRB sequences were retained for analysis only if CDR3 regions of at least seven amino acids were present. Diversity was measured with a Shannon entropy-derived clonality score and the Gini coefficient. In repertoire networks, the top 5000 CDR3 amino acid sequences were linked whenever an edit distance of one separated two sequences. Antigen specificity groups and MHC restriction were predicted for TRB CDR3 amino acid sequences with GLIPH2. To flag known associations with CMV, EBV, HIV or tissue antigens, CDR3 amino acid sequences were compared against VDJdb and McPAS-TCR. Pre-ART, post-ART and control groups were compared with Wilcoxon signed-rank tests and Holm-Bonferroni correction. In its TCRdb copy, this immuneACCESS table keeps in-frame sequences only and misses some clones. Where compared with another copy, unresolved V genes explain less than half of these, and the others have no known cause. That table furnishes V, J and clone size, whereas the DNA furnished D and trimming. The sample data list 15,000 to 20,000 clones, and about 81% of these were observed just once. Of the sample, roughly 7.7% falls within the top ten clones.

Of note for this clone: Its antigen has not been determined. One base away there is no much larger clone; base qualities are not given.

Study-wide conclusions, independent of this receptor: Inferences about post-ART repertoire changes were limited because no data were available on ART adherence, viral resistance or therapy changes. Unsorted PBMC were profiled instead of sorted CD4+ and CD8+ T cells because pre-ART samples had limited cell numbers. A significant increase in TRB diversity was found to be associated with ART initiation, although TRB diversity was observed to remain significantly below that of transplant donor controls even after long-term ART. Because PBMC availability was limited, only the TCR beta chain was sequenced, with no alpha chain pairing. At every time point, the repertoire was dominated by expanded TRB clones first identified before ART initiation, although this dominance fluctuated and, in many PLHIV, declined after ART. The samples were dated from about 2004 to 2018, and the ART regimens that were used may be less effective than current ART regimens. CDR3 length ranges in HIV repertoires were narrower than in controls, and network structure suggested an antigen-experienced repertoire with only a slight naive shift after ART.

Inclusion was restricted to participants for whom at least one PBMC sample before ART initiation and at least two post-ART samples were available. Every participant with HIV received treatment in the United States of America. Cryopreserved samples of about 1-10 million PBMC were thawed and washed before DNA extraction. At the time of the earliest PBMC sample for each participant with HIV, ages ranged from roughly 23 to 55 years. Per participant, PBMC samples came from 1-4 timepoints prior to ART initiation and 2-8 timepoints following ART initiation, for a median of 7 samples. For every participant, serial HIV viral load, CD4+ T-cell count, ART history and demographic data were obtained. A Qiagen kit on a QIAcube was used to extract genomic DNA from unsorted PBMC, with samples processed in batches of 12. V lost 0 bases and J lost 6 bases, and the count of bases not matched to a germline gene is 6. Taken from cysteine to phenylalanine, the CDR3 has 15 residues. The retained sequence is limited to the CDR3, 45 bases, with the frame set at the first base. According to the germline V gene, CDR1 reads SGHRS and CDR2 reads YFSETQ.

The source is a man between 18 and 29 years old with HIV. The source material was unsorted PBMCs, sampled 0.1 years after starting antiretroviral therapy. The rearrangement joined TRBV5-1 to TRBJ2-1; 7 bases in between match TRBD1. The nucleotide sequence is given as TGCGCCAGCAGCTTGGCCGGGACAGAGATCAATGAGCAGTTCTTC. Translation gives CASSLAGTEINEQFF. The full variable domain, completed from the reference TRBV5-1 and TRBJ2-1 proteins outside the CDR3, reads KAGVTQTPRYLIKTRGQQVTLSCSPISGHRSVSWYQQTPGQGLQFLFEYFSETQRNKGNFPGRFSGRQFSNSRSEMNVSTLELGDSALYLCASSLAGTEINEQFFGPGTRLTVL.